This TCR beta chain was sequenced for a study of T cell changes during pregnancy in multiple sclerosis. The length of the CDR3 is 16 residues. From germline, CDR1 is SGHVS and CDR2 FNYEAQ. V lost 1 base and J lost 2; bases outside the gene matches: 4. Repertoires were generated with immunoSEQ multiplex PCR, while TCRdb's copy carries only in-frame clones and drops some. The sample yields 70,000 to 100,000 clones, 90% to 95% seen once. This sample comprised peripheral blood, obtained in the first trimester of pregnancy. The chain couples TRBV7-6 to TRBJ2-2; 7 bases are shared with TRBD2. The source of this sequence is a female donor with multiple sclerosis, enrolled in a pregnancy study. The CDR3 region has the DNA TGTGCCAGCAGCTTAGGGGGGGGTTCCAACACCGGGGAGCTGTTTTTT. The encoded protein is CASSLGGGSNTGELFF.